This is a list of T cell receptor beta chains from one sample in a study of T cells after yellow fever vaccination. TCRdb re-derived calls from the 5' RACE reads in MiXCR, one entry per CDR3 protein. The sample carries approximately 130,000 distinct CDR3 sequences, about 15% recorded once. Sequenced material: CD8+ T cells sorted from PBMCs, taken 5 days after the yellow fever booster vaccination. The receptors were sampled from a man aged 18 to 30 who received the YFV17D yellow fever vaccine. CDR3s include the opening cysteine and the closing phenylalanine or tryptophan. The D gene is left open where the match is weak. Size is omitted from some rows. Given values are once, few, many or a class for expanded clones.

cdr3_nt cdr3_aa clone_size d_call j_call v_call
TGTGCCAGTAGTATGGTAGGGGATCCCAATACGAATGAGCAGTTCTTC CASSMVGDPNTNEQFF many NA TRBJ2-1 TRBV19
TGTGCCAGCAGCTTAGAATTTACGGTCCCTGAAGCTTTCTTT CASSLEFTVPEAFF NA NA TRBJ1-1 TRBV11-2
TGCGCCAGCAGCCCTGCGGATCTCGGTGAGCAGTTCTTC CASSPADLGEQFF NA NA TRBJ2-1 TRBV4-1
TGTGCCAGCAGCTTTAAGGGGTTCGAGCAGTACTTC CASSFKGFEQYF few NA TRBJ2-7 TRBV7-9
TGTGCCAGCAGTTACTCCCAGGACAATGAGCAGTTCTTC CASSYSQDNEQFF few NA TRBJ2-1 TRBV6-5
TGTGCCAGCAGTGAATGGGGCAGGGGGAATGAGCAGTTCTTC CASSEWGRGNEQFF many TRBD1 TRBJ2-1 TRBV2
TGTGCCAGCAGTCCAGGGGGGGACAATGAGCAGTTCTTC CASSPGGDNEQFF few NA TRBJ2-1 TRBV27
TGTGCCAGCAGTTTAACAGATACGCAGTATTTT CASSLTDTQYF medium-sized NA TRBJ2-3 TRBV12-3/TRBV12-4
TGTGCCAGCATCCAAAGCGGTGGCCAAGAGACCCAGTACTTC CASIQSGGQETQYF few NA TRBJ2-5 TRBV12-3/TRBV12-4
TGTGCCAGCACCCAGGGGGGGGGGTCGTACACCGGGGAGCTGTTTTTT CASTQGGGSYTGELFF NA NA TRBJ2-2 TRBV6-6
TGCGCCAGCAGCCAAGATGGTCAGGGGGACATTCAGTACTTC CASSQDGQGDIQYF few TRBD1 TRBJ2-4 TRBV4-1
TGCGCCAGCAGAGACACCGGGGAGCTGTTTTTT CASRDTGELFF few NA TRBJ2-2 TRBV4-1
TGCGCCAGCAGCTTGGCCGGGGGAGCGGGGGTTACCACAGATACGCAGTATTTT CASSLAGGAGVTTDTQYF many TRBD2 TRBJ2-3 TRBV5-1
TGTGCCAGTAGTATAGGGGGCGCCGAGAACACTGAAGCTTTCTTT CASSIGGAENTEAFF few NA TRBJ1-1 TRBV19
TGCAGCGTAGATCAACAGGGCTCTGGGGCCAACGTCCTGACTTTC CSVDQQGSGANVLTF few NA TRBJ2-6 TRBV29-1
TGTGCCAGCAGCCCGGACAGGAGCACAGATACGCAGTATTTT CASSPDRSTDTQYF many TRBD1 TRBJ2-3 TRBV9
TGTGCCAGCTCACTGGCTAGCGGGGGAGACACAGATACGCAGTATTTT CASSLASGGDTDTQYF few TRBD2 TRBJ2-3 TRBV18
TGTGCCAGCAGCCAAGAGGTAGCGGGGGGGGCCTTACAGCAGTTCTTC CASSQEVAGGALQQFF many TRBD2 TRBJ2-1 TRBV4-2
TGTGCCAGCAGTGAGTCCCAGGGACAGGGACATAATGAGCAGTTCTTC CASSESQGQGHNEQFF NA TRBD1 TRBJ2-1 TRBV6-1
TGTGCCAGCAGCTTAGGTCCGGGCCTTTACACTGAAGCTTTCTTT CASSLGPGLYTEAFF few NA TRBJ1-1 TRBV13
TGCGCCAGCAGCCCAGATTCAGGGGATATCTACGAGCAGTACTTC CASSPDSGDIYEQYF NA NA TRBJ2-7 TRBV5-1
TGTGCCAGCAGCCGAATCACAGGGGGCGGGCTGGGTGGCTACACCTTC CASSRITGGGLGGYTF few TRBD1 TRBJ1-2 TRBV7-2
TGCGCCAGCAGCCCGACCGGGACAGGGGGCTTCGGGGAGCTGTTTTTT CASSPTGTGGFGELFF few TRBD1 TRBJ2-2 TRBV5-1
TGTGCCATCTATGGGGGTCCGGCTTTCTTT CAIYGGPAFF few NA TRBJ1-1 TRBV6-1
TGTGCCAGCAGGCGGGACATGGGGGAGCAGTACTTC CASRRDMGEQYF few NA TRBJ2-7 TRBV28
TGTGCCAGCAGCGCAGAGAAGGGGGATAGCACAGATACGCAGTATTTT CASSAEKGDSTDTQYF few NA TRBJ2-3 TRBV11-2
TGCAGCGAAGGGTCCCGCTACACCTTC CSEGSRYTF NA NA TRBJ1-2 TRBV29-1
TGTGCCAGCAGCTTAGGTGGAGGGCGCTGGACTGAAGCTTTCTTT CASSLGGGRWTEAFF few NA TRBJ1-1 TRBV5-6
TGTGCCAGCAGTTACCCGCCGTATCATGCGCAGTATTTT CASSYPPYHAQYF few NA TRBJ2-3 TRBV6-2/TRBV6-3
TGTGCCAGCAGTTTTGGAGGGGGGGCCAGGGAGCAGTACTTC CASSFGGGAREQYF NA NA TRBJ2-7 TRBV27
TGTGCCAGCAGTGGGCTAGCGGGGGGGCAAGAGACCCAGTACTTC CASSGLAGGQETQYF NA TRBD2 TRBJ2-5 TRBV6-1
TGCAGTGCTAGCGCGGTTAGCACAGATACGCAGTATTTT CSASAVSTDTQYF many NA TRBJ2-3 TRBV20-1
TGCGCCAGCAGCCGTACTAGCGGCCAGAACACCGGGGAGCTGTTTTTT CASSRTSGQNTGELFF few TRBD2 TRBJ2-2 TRBV5-1